The 32 T cell receptor beta chains listed next were all sequenced from one sample in a study of T cell responses to AZD1222 COVID-19 vaccine. This table comes from immunoSEQ multiplex PCR, and its TCRdb copy is limited to in-frame clones, with some not included. The sample includes 140,000 to 150,000 clones, roughly 91% of them seen just once. Sequenced here: peripheral blood, sampled on day 0 of AZD1222 vaccination. Source of these receptors: an adult in good health.

In its sample, this clone was seen once. The chain links TRBV13 to TRBJ1-1; D remains ambiguous. V was clipped by 2 bases and J by 2 bases, with 0 bases between them. Germline V gene data show CDR1 as PRHDT and CDR2 as FYEKMQ (reference sequence). The CDR3 loop spans 11 amino acids. CDR3 bases: TGTGCCAGCAGCTTAAACACTGAAGCTTTCTTT. Amino acid sequence: CASSLNTEAFF.

The genes are TRBV18 and TRBJ1-3; unclear D gene. Trimming pared 1 base from V and 0 bases from J, leaving 7 bases between. The germline V gene encodes CDR1 KGHSH and CDR2 LQKENI. The CDR3 spans 15 residues. The CDR3, as DNA: TGTGCCAGCTCACCACTCGATAACTCTGGAAACACCATATATTTT. Amino acids: CASSPLDNSGNTIYF.

This sequence joins TRBV15 and TRBJ1-3; weak D call: TRBD1 (6 bases). CDR1 LNHNV and CDR2 YYDKDF come from the germline V gene (reference sequence). CDR3 length equals 16 residues. Trimming stripped 5 bases from V and 3 bases from J, with 17 bases between. The CDR3 loop reads CATSGNRAVDGNTIYF. The DNA of the CDR3 is TGTGCCACCAGCGGGAACAGGGCAGTGGATGGAAACACCATATATTTT. Full variable domain (remainder filled in from reference TRBV15 and TRBJ1-3): DAMVIQNPRYQVTQFGKPVTLSCSQTLNHNVMYWYQQKSSQAPKLLFHYYDKDFNNEADTPDNFQSRRPNTSFCFLDIRSPGLGDTAMYLCATSGNRAVDGNTIYFGEGSWLTVV.

The chain recombines TRBV24-1 with TRBJ2-1, with D possibly called TRBD1 or TRBD2 (5 bases each). The CDR3 covers 15 residues. Germline V gene lookup returns CDR1 KGHDR and CDR2 SFDVKD. V lost 0 bases, J lost 5 bases, and 10 bases lay in between. The CDR3 region is CATSDLRGGDNEQFF. The DNA for the CDR3 is TGTGCCACCAGTGATTTGCGTGGGGGAGACAATGAGCAGTTCTTC.

The chain uses TRBV11-3 and TRBJ1-1; D gene unclear. With 1 base removed from V and 1 base from J, the gap between germline ends came to 10 bases. The CDR3 loop spans 15 amino acids. CDR1 and CDR2 from the germline V gene are SGHNT and YENEEA. This CDR3 is CASSLGTVGNTEAFF. In DNA, the CDR3 is TGTGCCAGCAGCTTAGGGACGGTAGGGAACACTGAAGCTTTCTTT. Full variable domain (rest looked up from reference TRBV11-3 and TRBJ1-1): EAGVVQSPRYKIIEKKQPVAFWCNPISGHNTLYWYLQNLGQGPELLIRYENEEAVDDSQLPKDRFSAERLKGVDSTLKIQPAELGDSAVYLCASSLGTVGNTEAFFGQGTRLTVV.

CDR3 sequence reads: CASSQDRYTLETNEKLFF. CDR3 nucleotides: TGTGCCAGCAGCCAAGATCGATACACGCTTGAGACTAATGAAAAACTGTTTTTT. V gene TRBV3-1 (or the pseudogene TRBV3-2) combines with J gene TRBJ1-4; no clear D. Deletions cut 0 bases from V and 2 bases from J, with 16 bases between. This CDR3 contains 18 residues. Germline loops: CDR1 LGHDT, CDR2 YNNKEL (reference sequence).

The V gene is TRBV30, the J gene TRBJ1-5, with D maybe TRBD1 (5 bases). This CDR3 is built from 14 residues. Trimming stripped 2 bases from V and 1 base from J, with 9 bases between. CDR1 GTSNPN and CDR2 SVGIG come from the germline V gene (reference sequence). The DNA for the CDR3 is TGTGCCTGGAGTCGTTCAGGGAGCAATCAGCCCCAGCATTTT. Translating it yields CAWSRSGSNQPQHF.

This rearrangement joins TRBV3-1 (or the pseudogene TRBV3-2) to TRBJ1-4; 8 positions match TRBD1. There are 14 residues in the CDR3. Trimming cost V 5 bases and J 6 bases; bases outside gene matches: 5. Per germline, CDR1 LGHDT and CDR2 YNNKEL (reference sequence). Written as DNA, the CDR3 is TGTGCCAGCAGCAGGACAGGGAGCGATGAAAAACTGTTTTTT. It yields the protein CASSRTGSDEKLFF.

This rearrangement joins TRBV7-2 to TRBJ1-1, with TRBD1 matching 7 bases. This CDR3 comprises 12 residues. J was trimmed by 10 bases and V by 5 bases; bases with no gene match: 7. Germline V gene sequence: CDR1 SGHTA, CDR2 FQGNSA. For the CDR3, the DNA is TGTGCCAGCAGCAGACTGGACAGGCCAGCTTTCTTT. Translating gives CASSRLDRPAFF.

V usage is TRBV6-6 and J usage is TRBJ1-1; TRBD1 aligns across 7 bases. Trimming took 5 bases from V and 0 from J; bases not matched to a gene: 12. From germline, CDR1 is MNHNY and CDR2 SVGAGI (reference sequence). The CDR3 has 17 amino acids. DNA for the CDR3: TGTGCCAGCAGTCCCTATATCGGGACAGCAATGAACACTGAAGCTTTCTTT. Its protein is CASSPYIGTAMNTEAFF.

The count of this clone is one. The gene calls are TRBV28 and TRBJ2-3, with TRBD2 matching 8 bases. The CDR3 extends over 17 amino acids. V dropped 1 base and J dropped 5; count of bases not matched to a gene: 11. Germline V gene sequence: CDR1 MDHEN, CDR2 SYDVKM. The CDR3 DNA reads as TGTGCCAGCAGTTTATCCTTGAGCGGGAGTAGGATAGATACGCAGTATTTT. Encoded protein: CASSLSLSGSRIDTQYF.

This sequence joins TRBV12-3 or TRBV12-4 and TRBJ1-5; no clear D. V dropped 2 bases and J dropped 5 bases, with 7 bases sitting between them. CDR3 size: 13 residues. The chain's CDR3 is CASSLSVYQPQHF. The CDR3, as DNA: TGTGCCAGCAGTTTATCAGTTTATCAGCCCCAGCATTTT.

This chain joins TRBV5-5 and TRBJ1-5; D not certain. Germline lookup yields CDR1 SGHKS and CDR2 YYEKEE (reference sequence). The V end was cut by 8 bases, the J end by 0 bases, with 15 bases between. The CDR3 contains 15 residues. CDR3 in DNA: TGTGCCAGACCCCGGTTTTGCCCTAGCAATCAGCCCCAGCATTTT. It is translated as CARPRFCPSNQPQHF. Complete variable domain (other parts from reference TRBV5-5 and TRBJ1-5): DAGVTQSPTHLIKTRGQQVTLRCSPISGHKSVSWYQQVLGQGPQFIFQYYEKEERGRGNFPDRFSARQFPNYSSELNVNALLLGDSALYLCARPRFCPSNQPQHFGDGTRLSIL.

The chain is built from TRBV11-3 and TRBJ2-3, with 9 bases matching TRBD1. The junction had 8 bases not matched to a gene; V was cut back by 5 bases and J by 8 bases. The CDR3 contains 14 residues. Germline CDR1 SGHNT, CDR2 YENEEA. CDR3 amino acids: CASSTRTGDGTQYF. The CDR3 bases are TGTGCCAGCAGCACCCGGACAGGGGACGGTACGCAGTATTTT.

The CDR3 DNA is TGTGCCAGCAGCCCAGTGGGGGGGAACACCGGGGAGCTGTTTTTT. Translated: CASSPVGGNTGELFF. The rearrangement joins TRBV5-6 to TRBJ2-2; D perhaps matches TRBD2 (6 bases). The V gene's germline CDR1 is SGHDT and CDR2 YYEEEE. Trimming cost V 4 bases and J 1 base, with 11 bases left between them. The CDR3 sequence is 15 residues long.

Concerning this clone: Compared with germline, one end of the junction differs, possibly owing to a read error. CDR3 in DNA: TGTGCCAGCAGCTCACGGACAGGTCTCGACTTC. Amino acids: CASSSRTGLDF. This rearrangement joins TRBV5-4 to TRBJ2-5; 7 bases fit TRBD1. The CDR3 has 11 amino acids. CDR1 SGHNT and CDR2 YYREEE come from the germline V gene (reference sequence).

The CDR3 DNA follows: TGTGCCAGCATCCTGGGACAGGGAAACACCATATATTTT. It encodes CASILGQGNTIYF. The genes are TRBV6-6 and TRBJ1-3, with 7 bases lining up with TRBD1. The CDR3 is made up of 13 amino acids. J gave up 4 bases and V 7 bases, and 4 bases lay outside the gene matches. Per the germline V gene, CDR1 is MNHNY and CDR2 is SVGAGI (reference sequence).

The chain joins TRBV21-1 to TRBJ2-7. TRBV21-1 is a recognized pseudogene. The length of the CDR3 is 13 residues. CDR3 loop: CASSPFLVYEQYF. CDR3 nucleotide sequence: TGTGCCAGCTCTCCTTTCCTGGTCTACGAGCAGTACTTC.

This chain uses TRBV5-1 with TRBJ2-2; 11 bases agree with TRBD1. After removal of 4 bases from V and 4 bases from J, the junction contained 6 bases not matched to a gene. Germline lookup yields CDR1 SGHRS and CDR2 YFSETQ. This CDR3 has 16 residues. The CDR3 protein is CASSGGQGVPTGELFF. CDR3 in DNA: TGCGCCAGCAGCGGGGGACAGGGGGTCCCCACCGGGGAGCTGTTTTTT.

The rearrangement joins TRBV18 to TRBJ2-5, with D possibly being TRBD1 or TRBD2 (6 bases each). This CDR3 is built from 16 residues. Germline-derived CDR1 and CDR2 are KGHSH and LQKENI. V was cut by 6 bases and J by 7 bases, with 24 bases left in between. The CDR3 spells CASSERGAEPHGTQYF. CDR3 sequence (DNA): TGTGCCAGCTCCGAAAGGGGGGCCGAACCTCATGGGACCCAGTACTTC.

V usage is TRBV5-1 and J usage is TRBJ1-2, with 9 bases identical to TRBD1. The V gene's germline CDR1 is SGHRS and CDR2 YFSETQ. This CDR3 spans 15 amino acids. With V trimmed by 5 bases and J by 2 bases, 7 bases remained unmatched. This CDR3 reads CASSREGTGNYGYTF. The CDR3 coding sequence is TGCGCCAGCAGTCGTGAGGGGACAGGGAACTATGGCTACACCTTC.

The J gene is TRBJ2-1, the V gene TRBV29-1; D gene unclear. This CDR3 has 13 residues. The V end lost 7 bases, the J end lost 2 bases, and 12 bases lay between the germline ends. Germline V lookup: CDR1 SQVTM, CDR2 ANQGSEA. The CDR3 is CSALRMTYNEQFF. CDR3 DNA sequence: TGCAGCGCCCTTCGGATGACCTACAATGAGCAGTTCTTC.

The CDR3 bases are TGTGCCAGCAGCTTAGTTCCCACGAGCTCCTACAATGAGCAGTTCTTC. It translates to CASSLVPTSSYNEQFF. The rearrangement joins TRBV7-2 to TRBJ2-1; no firm D call. Germline CDR1 and CDR2: SGHTA and FQGNSA. The CDR3 is made up of 16 amino acids. V was pared by 1 base and J by 0 bases, with 10 bases between.

The chain is built from TRBV10-3 and TRBJ1-1, with D unclear. Trimming removed 6 bases at V and 1 base at J, with 9 bases between. This CDR3 is built from 13 residues. Germline-derived CDR1 and CDR2 are ENHRY and SYGVKD. Here the CDR3 reads CAISAVTNTEAFF. The DNA of the CDR3 is TGTGCCATCAGCGCCGTCACGAACACTGAAGCTTTCTTT.

The chain combines TRBV21-1 with TRBJ2-1; the table's D gene call, TRBD2, was not cross checked with the DNA. TRBV21-1 is recorded as a pseudogene. This CDR3 has 13 residues. The CDR3 loop is CASSTPRDYKSLF. The CDR3 coding sequence is TGTGCCAGCAGCACCCCCCGGGACTATAAGTCTCTCTTC.

The rearrangement uses TRBV19 and TRBJ2-5; tentatively, D is TRBD2 (6 bases). Per the germline V gene, CDR1 is LNHDA and CDR2 is SQIVND (reference sequence). V was shortened by 4 bases and J by 10 bases, with 19 bases between the two germline ends. The CDR3 consists of 14 residues. CDR3 coding DNA: TGTGCCAGTAGTAGCGGGAACAGCGCGGCGGGCCAGTACTTC. Encoded protein: CASSSGNSAAGQYF.

This chain uses TRBV5-1 with TRBJ1-3; TRBD1 is a possible D gene (5 bases). Looked up from germline, CDR1 is SGHRS and CDR2 is YFSETQ. The CDR3 loop spans 17 amino acids. Trimming left V 5 bases short and J 0 bases short, with 18 bases between. The CDR3: CASSRQGEGFSGNTIYF. DNA for the CDR3: TGCGCCAGCAGTCGCCAGGGCGAGGGGTTCTCTGGAAACACCATATATTTT.

V gene TRBV10-1 combines with J gene TRBJ2-7; 8 bases map to TRBD1. V gave up 0 bases and J gave up 7 bases; unmatched junction bases: 8. The CDR3 runs to 15 residues. Germline V gene data show CDR1 as WNHNN and CDR2 as SYGVQD (reference sequence). The CDR3 bases are TGCGCCAGCAGTGAGTCTCCAGGGGGCACGACGGAGCAGTACTTC. Translating gives CASSESPGGTTEQYF.

The chain carries TRBV28 and TRBJ1-2; D gene uncertain. The V gene's germline CDR1 is MDHEN and CDR2 SYDVKM. Trimming removed 6 bases from V and 6 bases from J, with 17 bases in between. The CDR3 runs 14 residues. The CDR3 coding sequence is TGTGCCAGCAGGAAACCGGGGTTGCCGGATGGCTACACCTTC. Protein product: CASRKPGLPDGYTF.

V is TRBV9 and J is TRBJ1-2; D might be TRBD1 (5 bases). The CDR3 runs to 14 residues. Germline CDR1 SGDLS, CDR2 YYNGEE. V was trimmed by 3 bases and J by 4 bases, leaving 13 bases between them. This CDR3 is CASSGPGPGYGYTF. CDR3 DNA: TGTGCCAGCAGCGGTCCGGGACCGGGCTATGGCTACACCTTC.

The chain uses TRBV27 and TRBJ2-5, with 13 bases aligning to TRBD2. V gave up 6 bases and J gave up 4 bases; unmatched junction bases: 8. CDR3 length: 16 residues. Germline CDR1 reads MNHEY; CDR2 reads SMNVEV (reference sequence). DNA for the CDR3: TGTGCCAGCAGATTCGGGACTAGCGGGGTGGGAGAGACCCAGTACTTC. Translation gives CASRFGTSGVGETQYF.

This sequence joins TRBV19 and TRBJ1-3; D not certain. Trimming shortened V by 7 bases and J by 0 bases, and 22 bases separated the two germline ends. The CDR3 has 18 amino acids. In germline, CDR1 is LNHDA, CDR2 SQIVND (reference sequence). CDR3 region: CASTSLSVGSNSGNTIYF. The CDR3 nucleotides are TGTGCCAGTACCTCGCTCTCGGTCGGATCGAACTCTGGAAACACCATATATTTT.